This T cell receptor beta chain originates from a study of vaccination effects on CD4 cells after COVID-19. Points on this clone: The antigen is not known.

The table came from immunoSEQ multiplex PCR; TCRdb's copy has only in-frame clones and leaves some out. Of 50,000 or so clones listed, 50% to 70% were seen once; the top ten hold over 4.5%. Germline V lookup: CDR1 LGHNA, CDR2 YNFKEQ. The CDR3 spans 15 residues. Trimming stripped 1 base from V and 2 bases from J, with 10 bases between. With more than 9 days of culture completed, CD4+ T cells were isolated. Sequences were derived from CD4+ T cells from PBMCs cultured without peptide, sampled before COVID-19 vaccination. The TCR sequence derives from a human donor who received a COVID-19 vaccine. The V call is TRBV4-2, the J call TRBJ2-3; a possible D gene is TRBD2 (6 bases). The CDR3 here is CASSQGRGSTDTQYF. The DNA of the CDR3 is TGTGCCAGCAGCCAAGGTCGGGGGTCCACAGATACGCAGTATTTT.